This T cell receptor beta chain was sequenced during a study of T-cell reconstitution after alpha-beta-depleted transplantation in children. The germline V gene has CDR1 SGHTA and CDR2 FQGNSA. V dropped 4 bases and J dropped 1 base, with 11 bases sitting between them. The CDR3 is 15 residues long. The TCRbeta library was prepared with unique molecular identifiers. TCRdb used MiXCR to reprocess the PCR reads, holding one entry per CDR3 protein. The data hold over 550,000 distinct CDR3 sequences, with about 11% observed a single time. The clonotype comes from a human donor who donated a stem cell graft to a child with acute myeloid leukemia. V and J are TRBV7-2 and TRBJ2-1; weak D call: TRBD2 (5 bases). The sequencing here drew on PBMCs from the stem cell graft donor, taken from the stem cell graft. CDR3 nucleotides: TGTGCCAGCAGCTCCAGGCGGGTTTCCTACAATGAGCAGTTCTTC. Amino acid sequence: CASSSRRVSYNEQFF.